A selection of T cell receptor beta chains follows, all from one sample in a study of T cells in Graves' hyperthyroidism and ophthalmopathy. TCRdb re-analysed the multiplex PCR reads in MiXCR, keeping a single row per CDR3 protein. Here the sample spans more than 350,000 distinct CDR3 sequences, nearly 15% being singletons. Sequenced material: blood. The receptors originated from a woman aged 60-70 years with Graves' ophthalmopathy. The CDR3 runs from the conserved cysteine through the conserved F or W. The D gene is left open where the match is weak. Some rows mark clone size as missing; the rest say once, few, many or name a class of expanded clone.

v_gene	abundance	d_gene	j_gene	CDR3nt	CDR3aa
TRBV6-1	.	TRBD1	TRBJ2-5	TGTGCCAGCGGGGACCGGGACAGCTTACAAGAGACCCAGTACTTC	CASGDRDSLQETQYF
TRBV6-1	few	.	TRBJ2-7	TGTGCCAGCTTGCCCGGGTCTAGCCTTACCTACGAGCAGTACTTC	CASLPGSSLTYEQYF
TRBV6-1	.	TRBD2	TRBJ2-3	TGTGCCAGCAGCCCCGGGACTAGCGGGGGCGATATCACAGATACGCAGTATTTT	CASSPGTSGGDITDTQYF
TRBV24-1	.	.	TRBJ2-7	TGTGCCACCAGTGATGCCCCTAGCCACGAGCAGTACTTC	CATSDAPSHEQYF
TRBV20-1	.	TRBD1	TRBJ1-5	TGCAGTGCCGCTCCACAGGGGTCCCGTCGCAATCAGCCCCAGCATTTT	CSAAPQGSRRNQPQHF
TRBV20-1	few	.	TRBJ2-1	TGCAGTGCTAGGAAGGAGGAGGGGTTCTTC	CSARKEEGFF
TRBV24-1	few	.	TRBJ1-5	TGTGCCACCAGTGCGGGGGGCAATCAGCCCCAGCATTTT	CATSAGGNQPQHF
TRBV28	many	TRBD1	TRBJ2-5	TGTGCCAGCAGGTCAAGGGGGCGCAAGGGGTACTTC	CASRSRGRKGYF
TRBV20-1	many	.	TRBJ1-1	TGCAGTGCTAAGGGACCCGGAGGGACTGAAGCTTTCTTT	CSAKGPGGTEAFF
TRBV28	few	.	TRBJ2-5	TGTGCCAGCAGTTTCCTTCCGGGACTTCTCTCATCCCAGTACTTC	CASSFLPGLLSSQYF
TRBV19	few	.	TRBJ1-2	TGTGCCAGTAGTCGAGGGGCCGTGGGAGAGGACTATGGCTACACCTTC	CASSRGAVGEDYGYTF
TRBV18	.	.	TRBJ2-2	TGTGCCAGCTCACCGACAAGGGATAACACCGGGGAGCTGTTTTTT	CASSPTRDNTGELFF
TRBV4-1	.	.	TRBJ2-7	TGCGCCAGCAGCCAAGGAACAGCCCCCTACGAGCAGTACTTC	CASSQGTAPYEQYF
TRBV28	few	TRBD1	TRBJ1-5	TGTGCCAGCAAAAACGCGGGACAGGGGGCGCAGGGAGGTCAGCCCCAGCATTTT	CASKNAGQGAQGGQPQHF
TRBV3-1	many	TRBD1	TRBJ1-1	TGTGCCAGCAGCCAACGACAGGGGTTCAACACTGAAGCTTTCTTT	CASSQRQGFNTEAFF
TRBV20-1	many	TRBD1	TRBJ2-6	TGCAGTGCATCCAGGGGGTCTGGGGCCAACGTCCTGACTTTC	CSASRGSGANVLTF
TRBV4-1	.	.	TRBJ2-1	TGCGCCAGCAGCCCCCGGGGCAGGGGCTCCTACAATGAGCAGTTCTTC	CASSPRGRGSYNEQFF
TRBV5-1	many	.	TRBJ1-4	TGCGCCAGCAGCTTGGCCAGGGGACCTAATGAAAAACTGTTTTTT	CASSLARGPNEKLFF
TRBV15	.	.	TRBJ2-2	TGTGCCACCAGCAGAGATTATTTGCCAGGGTCCGGTTCCGGGGAGCTGTTTTTT	CATSRDYLPGSGSGELFF
TRBV29-1	few	TRBD2	TRBJ2-1	TGCAGCGTTGAAGAGTCTAGCGGGAGGGCCGGGCAGTTCTTC	CSVEESSGRAGQFF
TRBV10-1	.	.	TRBJ1-2	TGTGCCAGCAGCGAGGGCGGGGGCGATGGCTACACCTTC	CASSEGGGDGYTF
TRBV5-4	few	TRBD1	TRBJ2-7	TGTGCCAGCAGCTTCGAGACAGGGCCATCCTACGAGCAGTACTTC	CASSFETGPSYEQYF
TRBV30	many	TRBD2	TRBJ2-2	TGTGCCTGGAGTGGAAGTAGCGGGGTGGCCGGGGAGCTGTTTTTT	CAWSGSSGVAGELFF
TRBV29-1	.	.	TRBJ1-2	TGCAGCGTTGTTGCCCCCGACGTAGTTTATGGCTACACCTTC	CSVVAPDVVYGYTF
TRBV3-1	many	TRBD1	TRBJ2-3	TGTGCCAGCAGCCAGGGGACAGGGGGCGGGTTTGGCACAGATACGCAGTATTTT	CASSQGTGGGFGTDTQYF
TRBV7-9	many	TRBD2	TRBJ2-5	TGTGCCAGCAGCTTGAGGGCTAGCGGGATTTCCCAAGAGACCCAGTACTTC	CASSLRASGISQETQYF
TRBV10-3	.	.	TRBJ1-5	TGTGCCATCAATGAGGTGGGGGGTCAGCCCCAGCATTTT	CAINEVGGQPQHF
TRBV6-5	.	.	TRBJ2-1	TGTGCCAGCAGTTACTCGGGGGAGCCCTACAATGAGCAGTTCTTC	CASSYSGEPYNEQFF
TRBV6-1	many	.	TRBJ1-1	TGTGCCAGCAGTTTAGTTGGACGGATGAACACTGAAGCTTTCTTT	CASSLVGRMNTEAFF
TRBV20-1	many	.	TRBJ2-7	TGCAGTGCTCTACAGGGACATCGAGCTGGGTACGAGCAGTACTTC	CSALQGHRAGYEQYF
TRBV7-2	.	TRBD2	TRBJ2-1	TGTGCCAGCGGCCCCAACCGGGGAGGGTATGAGCAGTTCTTC	CASGPNRGGYEQFF
TRBV5-8	.	.	TRBJ2-1	TGTGCCAGCAGCTCGCGAGTGGGATCAGGCAATGAGCAGTTCTTC	CASSSRVGSGNEQFF
TRBV7-9	.	.	TRBJ1-1	TGTGCCAGCAGCTTAGCGGGTGGGACCGGGAACACTGAAGCTTTCTTT	CASSLAGGTGNTEAFF
TRBV27	.	.	TRBJ1-2	TGTGCCAGCAGTTTATCGGGGGTGGGGGGCCACACCTTC	CASSLSGVGGHTF
TRBV12-3/TRBV12-4	few	TRBD1	TRBJ2-5	TGTGCCAGCAGTTATCAGGGGGCGCTGGGGAAGACCCAGTACTTC	CASSYQGALGKTQYF
TRBV5-5	many	.	TRBJ2-7	TGTGCCAGCAGCTCAAGCCCGAGGTACGAGCAGTACTTC	CASSSSPRYEQYF
TRBV19	few	.	TRBJ1-5	TGTGCCAGTACCTTTACAGGGAATCAGCCCCAGCATTTT	CASTFTGNQPQHF
TRBV28	.	TRBD2	TRBJ2-5	TGTGCCAGCAGTTTGTCGGGACTAGCGGGAGGGGCCCAAGAGACCCAGTACTTC	CASSLSGLAGGAQETQYF
TRBV6-5	few	TRBD1	TRBJ2-1	TGTGCCAGCAGTTACGGGACAGGGGGCAGTGAGCAGTTCTTC	CASSYGTGGSEQFF
TRBV6-2/TRBV6-3	.	.	TRBJ2-4	TGTGCCAGCAGCTTAAGGCCGCAAAGGGGCAAAAACATTCAGTACTTC	CASSLRPQRGKNIQYF
TRBV13	many	TRBD2	TRBJ2-1	TGTGCCAGCAGCTTGGAGAGCGGGAGTGGCAATGAGCAGTTCTTC	CASSLESGSGNEQFF
TRBV27	.	.	TRBJ2-1	TGTGCCAGCAGTCGTGTCTTCCAAGAGACCAGCTCCTACAATGAGCAGTTCTTC	CASSRVFQETSSYNEQFF
TRBV12-3/TRBV12-4	few	TRBD1	TRBJ1-1	TGTGCCAGCAGTTTCGGGGGACAGGACACTGAAGCTTTCTTT	CASSFGGQDTEAFF
TRBV20-1	.	TRBD2	TRBJ2-3	TGCAGTGTCCCTTTAGCGGGAGTAGGAGATACGCAGTATTTT	CSVPLAGVGDTQYF
TRBV28	many	TRBD1	TRBJ1-2	TGTGCCAGCAGTTTACCCTGGCCGGGACAGGTGGGCTATGGCTACACCTTC	CASSLPWPGQVGYGYTF
TRBV24-1	many	.	TRBJ2-2	TGTGCCACCAGTGATCGCCGGCAGGGACCGGGCACCGGGGAGCTGTTTTTT	CATSDRRQGPGTGELFF
TRBV28	many	TRBD1	TRBJ2-7	TGTGCCAGCAGTTTACACGGGACAGGGCGCTACGAGCAGTACTTC	CASSLHGTGRYEQYF
TRBV5-1	many	.	TRBJ2-1	TGCGCCAGCAGCAGGGACTTAGATGAGCAGTTCTTC	CASSRDLDEQFF
TRBV30	many	.	TRBJ2-1	TGTGCCTGGAACCGTTACAATGAGCAGTTCTTC	CAWNRYNEQFF
TRBV30	few	TRBD1	TRBJ1-3	TGTGCCTGGGAAAAACAGGGGTCTGGAAACACCATATATTTT	CAWEKQGSGNTIYF
TRBV6-2/TRBV6-3	few	.	TRBJ2-7	TGTGCCAGCAGTTCACACTCAACGGGAGAATACGAGCAGTACTTC	CASSSHSTGEYEQYF
TRBV5-1	.	.	TRBJ2-7	TGCGCCAGCAGCTCTACCGGGTTTGGCTCCTACGAGCAGTACTTC	CASSSTGFGSYEQYF
TRBV11-2	few	TRBD1	TRBJ1-1	TGTGCCAGCAGCTTAAGACAGGGTCTATTCACTGAAGCTTTCTTT	CASSLRQGLFTEAFF
TRBV24-1	.	TRBD1	TRBJ2-1	TGTGCCACCAGTGATTGGGTTGGCGGGACAGGGGGATACAATGAGCAGTTCTTC	CATSDWVGGTGGYNEQFF
TRBV29-1	.	.	TRBJ1-1	TGCAGCGTTGAGACACGTACTGAAGCTTTCTTT	CSVETRTEAFF
TRBV5-1	many	TRBD2	TRBJ2-7	TGCGCCAGCAGTCGGGAACTAGCGGGAGCGTACGAGCAGTACTTC	CASSRELAGAYEQYF
TRBV20-1	many	TRBD2	TRBJ2-7	TGCAGTGCTCCTCGTTCGACTAGCGGGGCCTACGAGCAGTACTTC	CSAPRSTSGAYEQYF